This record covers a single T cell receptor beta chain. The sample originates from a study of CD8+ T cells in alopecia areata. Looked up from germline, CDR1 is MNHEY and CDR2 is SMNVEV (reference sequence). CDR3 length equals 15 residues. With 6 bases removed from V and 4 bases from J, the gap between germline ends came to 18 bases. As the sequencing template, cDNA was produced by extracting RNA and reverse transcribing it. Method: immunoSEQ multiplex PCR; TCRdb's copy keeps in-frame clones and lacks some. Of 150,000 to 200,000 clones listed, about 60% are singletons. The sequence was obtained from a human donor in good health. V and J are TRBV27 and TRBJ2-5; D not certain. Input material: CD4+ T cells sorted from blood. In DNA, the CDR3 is TGTGCCAGCAGAGACGTAAGACCCCCTGGAGAGACCCAGTACTTC. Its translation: CASRDVRPPGETQYF.